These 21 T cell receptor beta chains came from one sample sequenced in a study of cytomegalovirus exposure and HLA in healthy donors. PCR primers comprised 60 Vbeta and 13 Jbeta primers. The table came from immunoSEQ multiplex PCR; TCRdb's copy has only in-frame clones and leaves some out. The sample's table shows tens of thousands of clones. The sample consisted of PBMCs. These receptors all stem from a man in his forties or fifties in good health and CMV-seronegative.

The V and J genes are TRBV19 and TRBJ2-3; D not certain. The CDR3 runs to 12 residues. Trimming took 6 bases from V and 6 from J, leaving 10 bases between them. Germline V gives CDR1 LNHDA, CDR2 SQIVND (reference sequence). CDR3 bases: TGTGCCAGTAGACTGTCCGGGGATACGCAGTATTTT. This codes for CASRLSGDTQYF.

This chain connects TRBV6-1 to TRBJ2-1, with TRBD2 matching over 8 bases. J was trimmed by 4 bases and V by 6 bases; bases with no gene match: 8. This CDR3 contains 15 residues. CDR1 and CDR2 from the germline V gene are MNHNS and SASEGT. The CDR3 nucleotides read TGTGCCAGCAGGATCCCTAGCGGGTCTTACAATGAGCAGTTCTTC. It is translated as CASRIPSGSYNEQFF.

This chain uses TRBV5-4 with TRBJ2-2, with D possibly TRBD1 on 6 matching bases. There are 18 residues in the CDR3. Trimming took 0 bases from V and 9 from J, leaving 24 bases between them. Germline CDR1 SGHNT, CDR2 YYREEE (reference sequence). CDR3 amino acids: CASSLGTDTRRGGWELFF. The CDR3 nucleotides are TGTGCCAGCAGCTTGGGGACAGACACTAGACGAGGAGGCTGGGAGCTGTTTTTT. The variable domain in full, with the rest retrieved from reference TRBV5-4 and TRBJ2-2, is ETGVTQSPTHLIKTRGQQVTLRCSSQSGHNTVSWYQQALGQGPQFIFQYYREEENGRGNFPPRFSGLQFPNYSSELNVNALELDDSALYLCASSLGTDTRRGGWELFFGEGSRLTVL.

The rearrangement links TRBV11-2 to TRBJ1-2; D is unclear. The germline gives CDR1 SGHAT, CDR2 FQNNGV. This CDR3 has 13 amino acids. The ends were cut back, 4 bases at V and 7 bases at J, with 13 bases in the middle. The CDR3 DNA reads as TGTGCCAGCAGCTGGGCCTTTAAGGCTGGCTACACCTTC. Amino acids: CASSWAFKAGYTF.

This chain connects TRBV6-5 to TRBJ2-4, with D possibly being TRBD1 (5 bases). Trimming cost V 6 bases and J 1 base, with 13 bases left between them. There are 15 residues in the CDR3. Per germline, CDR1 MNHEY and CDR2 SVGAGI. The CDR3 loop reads CASRTSRVAKNIQYF. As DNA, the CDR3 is TGTGCCAGCAGGACATCCAGGGTTGCCAAAAACATTCAGTACTTC.

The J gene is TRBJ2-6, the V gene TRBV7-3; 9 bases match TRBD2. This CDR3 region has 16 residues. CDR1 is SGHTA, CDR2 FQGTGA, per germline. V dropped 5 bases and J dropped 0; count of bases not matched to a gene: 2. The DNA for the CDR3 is TGTGCCAGCAGCCCTAGCGGGGCCTCTGGGGCCAACGTCCTGACTTTC. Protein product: CASSPSGASGANVLTF. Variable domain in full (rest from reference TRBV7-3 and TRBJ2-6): GAGVSQTPSNKVTEKGKYVELRCDPISGHTALYWYRQSLGQGPEFLIYFQGTGAADDSGLPNDRFFAVRPEGSVSTLKIQRTERGDSAVYLCASSPSGASGANVLTFGAGSRLTVL.

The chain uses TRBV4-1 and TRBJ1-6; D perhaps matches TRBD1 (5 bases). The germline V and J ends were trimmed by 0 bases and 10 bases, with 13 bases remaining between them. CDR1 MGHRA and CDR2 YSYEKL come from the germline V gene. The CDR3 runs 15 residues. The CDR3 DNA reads TGCGCCAGCAGCCAAGATTCTGGGGCTGGGTCACCCCTCCACTTT. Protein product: CASSQDSGAGSPLHF.

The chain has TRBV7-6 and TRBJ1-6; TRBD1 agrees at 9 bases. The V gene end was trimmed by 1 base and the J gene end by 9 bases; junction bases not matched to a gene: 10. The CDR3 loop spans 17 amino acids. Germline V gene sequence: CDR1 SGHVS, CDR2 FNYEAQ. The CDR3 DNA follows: TGTGCCAGCAGCTTAGTGTCAGGTGTGACAGGGGGTTCACCCCTCCACTTT. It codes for CASSLVSGVTGGSPLHF.

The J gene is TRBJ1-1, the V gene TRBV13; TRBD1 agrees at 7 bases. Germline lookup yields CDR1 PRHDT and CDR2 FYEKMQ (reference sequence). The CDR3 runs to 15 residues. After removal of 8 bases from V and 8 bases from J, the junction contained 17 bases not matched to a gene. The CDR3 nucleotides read TGTGCCAGCGTCTTTCAGGGGGGCCCTGTTCCCGAAGCTTTCTTT. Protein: CASVFQGGPVPEAFF.

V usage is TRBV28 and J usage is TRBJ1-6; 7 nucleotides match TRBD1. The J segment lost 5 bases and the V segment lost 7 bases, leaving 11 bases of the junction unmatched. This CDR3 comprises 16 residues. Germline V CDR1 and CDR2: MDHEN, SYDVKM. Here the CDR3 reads CASNSGTVGHNSPLHF. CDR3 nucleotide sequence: TGTGCCAGCAACTCCGGGACAGTCGGGCATAATTCACCCCTCCACTTT.

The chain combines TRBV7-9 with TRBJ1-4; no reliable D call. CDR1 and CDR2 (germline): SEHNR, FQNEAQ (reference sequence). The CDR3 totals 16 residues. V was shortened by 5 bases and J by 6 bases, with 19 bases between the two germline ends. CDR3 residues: CASSTGVASTDEKLFF. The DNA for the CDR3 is TGTGCCAGCAGCACCGGGGTAGCCTCGACCGATGAAAAACTGTTTTTT.

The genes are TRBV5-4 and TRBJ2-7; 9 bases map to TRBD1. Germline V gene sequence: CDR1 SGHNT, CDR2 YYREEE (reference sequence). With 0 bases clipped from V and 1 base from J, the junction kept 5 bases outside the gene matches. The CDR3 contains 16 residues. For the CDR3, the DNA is TGTGCCAGCAGCTTGGGGAACAGGGGGCAGTCCTACGAGCAGTACTTC. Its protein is CASSLGNRGQSYEQYF.

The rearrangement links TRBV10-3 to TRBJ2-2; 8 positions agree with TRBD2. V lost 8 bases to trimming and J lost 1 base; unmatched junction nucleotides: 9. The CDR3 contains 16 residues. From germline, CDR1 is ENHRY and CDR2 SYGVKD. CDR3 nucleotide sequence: TGTGCCATCTCAAAAGTAACTAGCGGGAACACCGGGGAGCTGTTTTTT. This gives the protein CAISKVTSGNTGELFF.

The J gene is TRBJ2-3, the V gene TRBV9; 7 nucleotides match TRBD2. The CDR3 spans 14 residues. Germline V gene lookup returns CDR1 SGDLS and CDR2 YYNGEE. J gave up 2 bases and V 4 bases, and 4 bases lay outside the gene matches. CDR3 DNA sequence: TGTGCCAGCAGCCCTAGCGGCTTCACAGATACGCAGTATTTT. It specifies CASSPSGFTDTQYF.

The CDR3 bases are TGTGCCAGCAGTTCCCCGGGACAGTCCTACGAGCAGTACTTC. This encodes CASSSPGQSYEQYF. The chain uses TRBV6-6 and TRBJ2-7, with 7 bases lining up with TRBD1. The trim removed 4 bases at V and 1 base at J, leaving 4 bases unmatched. The CDR3 consists of 14 residues. Germline CDR1 is MNHNY and CDR2 is SVGAGI (reference sequence).

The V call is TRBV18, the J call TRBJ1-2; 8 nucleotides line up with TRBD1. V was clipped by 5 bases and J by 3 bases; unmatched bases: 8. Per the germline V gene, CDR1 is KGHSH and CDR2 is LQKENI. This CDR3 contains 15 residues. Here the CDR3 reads CASSTGQGAHYGYTF. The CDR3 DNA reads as TGTGCCAGCTCAACCGGACAGGGTGCTCACTATGGCTACACCTTC.

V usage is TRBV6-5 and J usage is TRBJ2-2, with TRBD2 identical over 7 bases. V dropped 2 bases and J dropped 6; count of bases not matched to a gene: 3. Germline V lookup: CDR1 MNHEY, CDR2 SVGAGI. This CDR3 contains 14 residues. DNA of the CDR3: TGTGCCAGCAGTTACGTCCTAGCGGCCGGGGAGCTGTTTTTT. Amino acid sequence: CASSYVLAAGELFF.

Written as DNA, the CDR3 is TGTGCCAGCAGCGCGGACAGGGGGCGCGCGTATTTT. This translates into CASSADRGRAYF. J is TRBJ2-3 and V is TRBV9; 11 bases agree with TRBD1. The CDR3 consists of 12 residues. CDR1 and CDR2 from the germline V gene are SGDLS and YYNGEE. Germline trimming cut 3 bases from V and 14 bases from J; bases unmatched to any gene: 5. The entire variable domain, with the rest obtained from reference TRBV9 and TRBJ2-3, is as follows: DSGVTQTPKHLITATGQRVTLRCSPRSGDLSVYWYQQSLDQGLQFLIQYYNGEERAKGNILERFSAQQFPDLHSELNLSSLELGDSALYFCASSADRGRAYFGPGTRLTVL.

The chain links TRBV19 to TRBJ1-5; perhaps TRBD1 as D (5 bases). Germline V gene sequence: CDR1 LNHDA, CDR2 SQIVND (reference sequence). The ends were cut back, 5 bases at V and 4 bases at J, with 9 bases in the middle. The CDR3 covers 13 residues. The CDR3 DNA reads TGTGCCAGTAGTCAGTCAGGGAATCAGCCCCAGCATTTT. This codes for CASSQSGNQPQHF.

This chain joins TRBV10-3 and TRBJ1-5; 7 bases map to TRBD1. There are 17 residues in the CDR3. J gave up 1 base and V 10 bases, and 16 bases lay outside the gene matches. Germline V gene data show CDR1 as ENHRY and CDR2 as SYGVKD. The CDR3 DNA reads TGTGCCACGAACCGGGACAGCGGGTCAGCGAGCAATCAGCCCCAGCATTTT. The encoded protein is CATNRDSGSASNQPQHF.

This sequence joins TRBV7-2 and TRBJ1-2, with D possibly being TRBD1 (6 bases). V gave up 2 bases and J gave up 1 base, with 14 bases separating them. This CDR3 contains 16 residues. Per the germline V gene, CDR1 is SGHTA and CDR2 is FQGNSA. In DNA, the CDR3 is TGTGCCAGCAGCTTAAATTCTGGACAGATTAACTATGGCTACACCTTC. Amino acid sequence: CASSLNSGQINYGYTF.